These 31 T cell receptor beta chains were sequenced from one sample in a study of shared clonotypes between healthy human individuals. The method was immunoSEQ multiplex PCR; TCRdb's version includes in-frame clones alone and lacks a portion of them. The repertoire holds 780,000 or so clones, with roughly 72% as singletons. Sequencing used memory CD4+ T cells sorted from blood. Subset reported: CD45RA-negative fraction. Source of these receptors: a woman in her 30s in good health.

The rearrangement joins TRBV7-2 to TRBJ2-5; 9 positions match TRBD2. J lost 5 bases, V lost 2 bases, and 12 bases had no gene match. CDR1 is SGHTA and CDR2 is FQGNSA in the germline V gene. This CDR3 comprises 17 residues. The CDR3 DNA is TGTGCCAGCAGCTTAAGTAGGGCTAGCGGGATGGGGGAGACCCAGTACTTC. Its translation is CASSLSRASGMGETQYF. The complete variable domain, with remaining parts taken from reference TRBV7-2 and TRBJ2-5, reads GAGVSQSPSNKVTEKGKDVELRCDPISGHTALYWYRQSLGQGLEFLIYFQGNSAPDKSGLPSDRFSAERTGGSVSTLTIQRTQQEDSAVYLCASSLSRASGMGETQYFGPGTRLLVL.

The chain links TRBV19 to TRBJ2-2; TRBD1 is a possible D gene (6 bases). The CDR3 has 16 residues. The V end lost 3 bases, the J end lost 5 bases, and 16 bases lay between the germline ends. Germline CDR1 and CDR2: LNHDA and SQIVND (reference sequence). This CDR3 is CASSIIQGSLTGELFF. CDR3 nucleotides: TGTGCCAGTAGTATTATACAGGGTAGCTTGACCGGGGAGCTGTTTTTT.

V is TRBV19 and J is TRBJ1-1, with 7 bases lining up with TRBD1. The junction had 15 bases not matched to a gene; V was cut back by 4 bases and J by 4 bases. CDR3 size: 17 residues. Germline V gives CDR1 LNHDA, CDR2 SQIVND (reference sequence). The CDR3 DNA reads as TGTGCCAGTAGTACCACCGCAGGGGGGCAAGGAGGCACTGAAGCTTTCTTT. Translation: CASSTTAGGQGGTEAFF.

The chain recombines TRBV6-6 with TRBJ2-3; no reliable D call. Per the germline V gene, CDR1 is MNHNY and CDR2 is SVGAGI (reference sequence). Trimming took off 2 bases at V and 11 bases at J, with 8 bases between the two ends. CDR3 length: 11 amino acids. Here the CDR3 DNA reads TGTGCCAGCAGTTACGTGGGGAAGCAGTATTTT. Its protein product is CASSYVGKQYF.

This clone appeared a single time. The chain combines TRBV6-1 with TRBJ1-4; 7 nucleotides match TRBD1. V lost 9 bases and J lost 4; bases outside the gene matches: 2. The germline V gene encodes CDR1 MNHNS and CDR2 SASEGT. The CDR3 length is 12 residues. CDR3 sequence reads: CARQGFNEKLFF. The CDR3 region has the DNA TGTGCCAGACAGGGGTTTAATGAAAAACTGTTTTTT.

This chain links TRBV30 with TRBJ1-6, with 8 bases matching TRBD1. Germline CDR1 is GTSNPN and CDR2 is SVGIG (reference sequence). This CDR3 spans 13 amino acids. V shed 3 bases, J shed 8 bases, and the junction held 3 bases outside the gene matches. The CDR3 is CAWSNRGDSPLHF. The CDR3 DNA follows: TGTGCCTGGAGCAACAGGGGGGATTCACCCCTCCACTTT.

The CDR3 coding sequence is TGTGCCAGCGAGGACAGGGGGAGCACAGATACGCAGTATTTT. Translated: CASEDRGSTDTQYF. This rearrangement joins TRBV25-1 to TRBJ2-3; TRBD1 matches 10 bases. Germline assignment: CDR1 MGHDK and CDR2 SYGVNS. V lost 8 bases to trimming and J lost 0 bases; unmatched junction nucleotides: 2. CDR3 length equals 14 residues. Drawing the rest from reference TRBV25-1 and TRBJ2-3, the complete variable domain is EADIYQTPRYLVIGTGKKITLECSQTMGHDKMYWYQQDPGMELHLIHYSYGVNSTEKGDLSSESTVSRIRTEHFPLTLESARPSHTSQYLCASEDRGSTDTQYFGPGTRLTVL.

DNA for the CDR3: TGTGCCAGCGGACAGGTTTCCAACGTCCTGACTTTC. It is translated as CASGQVSNVLTF. This chain joins TRBV7-9 and TRBJ2-6; TRBD1 agrees at 7 bases. The V and J ends lost 8 bases and 8 bases, in that order; junction bases with no gene match: 3. Germline V gene data show CDR1 as SEHNR and CDR2 as FQNEAQ (reference sequence). The CDR3 loop spans 12 amino acids.

The CDR3 DNA reads as TGTGCCAGCAGCACACCGGGACTAGCGGGAGCCTTTAACACCGGGGAGCTGTTTTTT. It specifies CASSTPGLAGAFNTGELFF. The chain links TRBV9 to TRBJ2-2; 14 bases fit TRBD2. Germline values: CDR1 SGDLS, CDR2 YYNGEE. This CDR3 is 19 amino acids long. The ends lost 4 bases at V and 2 bases at J; junction bases unmatched: 10.

The gene calls are TRBV28 and TRBJ2-3, with a possible D match to TRBD2 (6 bases). CDR1 is MDHEN and CDR2 is SYDVKM in the germline V gene. The V end was cut by 1 base, the J end by 6 bases, with 17 bases between. The CDR3 loop spans 16 amino acids. CDR3 sequence reads: CASSLFGRESPDTQYF. The DNA of the CDR3 is TGTGCCAGCAGTTTATTTGGACGGGAGTCACCCGATACGCAGTATTTT.

This clone was seen repeatedly, ten times or more. This chain connects TRBV28 to TRBJ1-2, with D unresolved. V lost 1 base and J 5 bases, leaving 11 bases between the germline ends. CDR1 is MDHEN, CDR2 SYDVKM, per germline. The CDR3 consists of 14 residues. The DNA for the CDR3 is TGTGCCAGCAGTTTATCGCAGGAGGGATATGGCTACACCTTC. It specifies CASSLSQEGYGYTF.

This chain joins TRBV6-4 and TRBJ2-7, with D perhaps matching TRBD1 or TRBD2 (5 bases each). Germline CDR1 MRHNA, CDR2 SNTAGT. This CDR3 region has 15 residues. V shed 5 bases and J shed 3 bases, with 17 bases lying between them. The CDR3 sequence: CASSPPFGGIYEQYF. In DNA, the CDR3 is TGTGCCAGCAGTCCCCCTTTTGGGGGAATCTACGAGCAGTACTTC.

The chain recombines TRBV2 with TRBJ1-1; D is unresolved. CDR1 is SNHLY and CDR2 is FYNNEI in the germline V gene. The ends were cut back, 5 bases at V and 2 bases at J, with 9 bases in the middle. The CDR3 spans 13 residues. CDR3 loop: CASSIKGNTEAFF. In DNA form, the CDR3 reads TGTGCCAGCAGTATAAAGGGTAACACTGAAGCTTTCTTT.

V is TRBV25-1 and J is TRBJ2-7, with D tentatively TRBD2 (6 bases). V gave up 7 bases and J gave up 2 bases, with 21 bases separating them. The CDR3 length is 16 residues. CDR1 MGHDK and CDR2 SYGVNS come from the germline V gene. The CDR3 protein is CASTGLGTSKTYEQYF. CDR3 DNA sequence: TGTGCCAGCACGGGCCTCGGGACTTCGAAGACCTACGAGCAGTACTTC.

This clone turned up a few times. The V call is TRBV19, the J call TRBJ1-5; 7 bases align to TRBD1. Germline CDR1 and CDR2: LNHDA and SQIVND (reference sequence). V lost 9 bases to trimming and J lost 5 bases; unmatched junction nucleotides: 7. This CDR3 comprises 13 residues. CDR3: CASDRQGYQPQHF. The CDR3 nucleotides read TGTGCCAGCGACCGACAGGGATATCAGCCCCAGCATTTT.

This clone was seen more than once but under ten times. V is TRBV28 and J is TRBJ2-7, with 9 bases that match TRBD1. CDR1 and CDR2 from the germline V gene are MDHEN and SYDVKM. The CDR3 consists of 14 residues. Losses at the gene ends were 6 bases for V and 2 bases for J; bases not matched to a gene: 5. For the CDR3, the DNA is TGTGCCAGCAGGAGGGACAGGGAAACCTACGAGCAGTACTTC. Amino acids: CASRRDRETYEQYF. Together with reference TRBV28 and TRBJ2-7, the CDR3 gives the full variable domain: DVKVTQSSRYLVKRTGEKVFLECVQDMDHENMFWYRQDPGLGLRLIYFSYDVKMKEKGDIPEGYSVSREKKERFSLILESASTNQTSMYLCASRRDRETYEQYFGPGTRLTVT.

The J gene is TRBJ1-1, the V gene TRBV6-5, with D unresolved. V was clipped by 2 bases and J by 8 bases, with 12 bases between them. CDR3 size: 13 residues. In germline, CDR1 is MNHEY, CDR2 SVGAGI. Here the CDR3 reads CASSYEQGTEAFF. In DNA form, the CDR3 reads TGTGCCAGCAGTTACGAACAAGGAACGGAAGCTTTCTTT.

This clone was observed once. V gene TRBV7-2 combines with J gene TRBJ1-5, with 7 nucleotides matching TRBD1. CDR3 length: 15 residues. Germline V gives CDR1 SGHTA, CDR2 FQGNSA. With V trimmed by 4 bases and J by 2 bases, 5 bases remained unmatched. For the CDR3, the DNA is TGTGCCAGCAGCTCGACAGGGTCAGGCAATCAGCCCCAGCATTTT. Its protein is CASSSTGSGNQPQHF.

This clone was detected a few times. The chain couples TRBV4-1 to TRBJ2-1, with a tentative D call TRBD2 (6 bases). Looked up from germline, CDR1 is MGHRA and CDR2 is YSYEKL. This CDR3 is built from 16 residues. Trimming removed 2 bases at V and 3 bases at J, with 14 bases between. Here the CDR3 DNA reads TGCGCCAGCAGCCAAAAACCGGGACTGAACTACAATGAGCAGTTCTTC. Protein: CASSQKPGLNYNEQFF.

The genes are TRBV11-2 and TRBJ2-1; 8 nucleotides align to TRBD1. V lost 1 base, J lost 5 bases, and 4 bases stayed unmatched. The CDR3 is 15 amino acids. The V gene's germline CDR1 is SGHAT and CDR2 FQNNGV. The CDR3 nucleotides are TGTGCCAGCAGCTTAGGGGGACAGGCCGACAATGAGCAGTTCTTC. This encodes CASSLGGQADNEQFF.

The chain uses TRBV7-8 and TRBJ1-3; TRBD1 aligns across 8 bases. V was clipped by 4 bases and J by 0 bases; unmatched bases: 8. This CDR3 is 17 amino acids long. Looked up from germline, CDR1 is SGHVS and CDR2 is FQNEAQ. DNA of the CDR3: TGTGCCAGCAGCTCAGCCGGGACAGGAAGCTCTGGAAACACCATATATTTT. Protein: CASSSAGTGSSGNTIYF.

The chain carries TRBV5-4 and TRBJ2-1, with 9 nucleotides matching TRBD1. CDR1 is SGHNT, CDR2 YYREEE, per germline (reference sequence). This CDR3 region has 16 residues. With V trimmed by 4 bases and J by 2 bases, 7 bases remained unmatched. The CDR3 DNA reads as TGTGCCAGCAGCGTGGTGGGGACAGGGACCTACAATGAGCAGTTCTTC. This encodes CASSVVGTGTYNEQFF.

V usage is TRBV2 and J usage is TRBJ2-6; tentatively, D is TRBD2 (6 bases). The V end was cut by 9 bases, the J end by 2 bases, with 11 bases between. The CDR3 is made up of 14 amino acids. Germline CDR1 is SNHLY and CDR2 is FYNNEI. CDR3 loop: CARGLTPGANVLTF. In nucleotides, the CDR3 is TGTGCCAGGGGACTGACCCCTGGGGCCAACGTCCTGACTTTC.

The chain recombines TRBV7-9 with TRBJ1-1; D is perhaps TRBD1 (5 bases). CDR1 SEHNR and CDR2 FQNEAQ come from the germline V gene (reference sequence). Trimming stripped 1 base from V and 5 bases from J, with 17 bases between. The CDR3 runs to 16 residues. In DNA form, the CDR3 reads TGTGCCAGCAGCTTAGGAGGACCGGGACGGACGACTGAAGCTTTCTTT. Amino acid sequence: CASSLGGPGRTTEAFF.

Note on this clone: This may come from a read error, since a much larger clone is one base off. The gene calls are TRBV13 and TRBJ2-3; D is unclear. CDR3 length equals 12 residues. Germline V gives CDR1 PRHDT, CDR2 FYEKMQ (reference sequence). With 5 bases removed from V and 0 bases from J, the gap between germline ends came to 3 bases. The CDR3 loop is CASSLSTDTQYF. The CDR3 DNA reads TGTGCCAGCAGCCTAAGCACAGATACGCAGTATTTT. The full variable domain, rest sourced from reference TRBV13 and TRBJ2-3, is AAGVIQSPRHLIKEKRETATLKCYPIPRHDTVYWYQQGPGQDPQFLISFYEKMQSDKGSIPDRFSAQQFSDYHSELNMSSLELGDSALYFCASSLSTDTQYFGPGTRLTVL.

The rearrangement links TRBV6-5 to TRBJ2-7, with D possibly being TRBD1 (6 bases). V lost 5 bases and J 3 bases, leaving 11 bases between the germline ends. Germline-derived CDR1 and CDR2 are MNHEY and SVGAGI. The CDR3 is 13 amino acids. The CDR3 is CASSQDRNYEQYF. The CDR3 DNA reads TGTGCCAGCAGTCAAGACAGGAACTACGAGCAGTACTTC.

The CDR3, as DNA: TGTGCCAACCCGACCCCTAACACCGGGGAGCTGTTTTTT. It codes for CANPTPNTGELFF. J is TRBJ2-2 and V is TRBV11-2; D ambiguous. Trimming took off 10 bases at V and 2 bases at J, with 11 bases between the two ends. The CDR3 is 13 residues long. Germline V gene data show CDR1 as SGHAT and CDR2 as FQNNGV.

The chain has TRBV19 and TRBJ2-2; D tentatively fits TRBD1 or TRBD2 (5 bases each). The CDR3 consists of 16 residues. The V end was cut by 6 bases, the J end by 4 bases, with 18 bases between. Germline V CDR1 and CDR2: LNHDA, SQIVND (reference sequence). DNA for the CDR3: TGTGCCAGTAGCCGTCCCAGGAGGACATCCACCGGGGAGCTGTTTTTT. Protein: CASSRPRRTSTGELFF.

This chain joins TRBV7-8 and TRBJ2-6; 9 positions agree with TRBD1. Germline V CDR1 and CDR2: SGHVS, FQNEAQ. The CDR3 length is 18 residues. V dropped 5 bases and J dropped 2; count of bases not matched to a gene: 10. The CDR3 nucleotides are TGTGCCAGCAGCGCCCGTCCCGGGACAGGGACTGGGGCCAACGTCCTGACTTTC. Protein sequence: CASSARPGTGTGANVLTF.

Comment on this clone: Other DNA sequences in this sample translate to the same CDR3. The rearrangement joins TRBV7-9 to TRBJ1-2, with D possibly matching TRBD1 (5 bases). Per germline, CDR1 SEHNR and CDR2 FQNEAQ (reference sequence). Trimming removed 5 bases from V and 2 bases from J, with 12 bases in between. The CDR3 consists of 14 residues. As DNA, the CDR3 is TGTGCCAGCAGCCTCCTGACAGAGAACTATGGCTACACCTTC. Translating gives CASSLLTENYGYTF. Filled out from reference TRBV7-9 and TRBJ1-2, the complete variable domain reads DTGVSQNPRHKITKRGQNVTFRCDPISEHNRLYWYRQTLGQGPEFLTYFQNEAQLEKSRLLSDRFSAERPKGSFSTLEIQRTEQGDSAMYLCASSLLTENYGYTFGSGTRLTVV.

As for this clone: This specimen includes other DNA sequences encoding the same CDR3. The CDR3: CASSLASLNYGYTF. Written as DNA, the CDR3 is TGTGCCAGCAGCTTGGCCTCACTAAACTATGGCTACACCTTC. The rearrangement links TRBV5-6 to TRBJ1-2, with D unclear. Trimming took 0 bases from V and 2 from J, leaving 8 bases between them. Germline CDR1 SGHDT, CDR2 YYEEEE. The CDR3 extends over 14 amino acids.